This T cell receptor beta chain stems from a study of cytomegalovirus exposure and HLA in healthy donors. Germline V CDR1 and CDR2: LNHDA, SQIVND (reference sequence). The CDR3 consists of 14 residues. V dropped 10 bases and J dropped 4 bases, with 19 bases sitting between them. Here immunoSEQ multiplex PCR was the method, and the copy in TCRdb shows in-frame clones only, minus some. This table holds some 270,000 clones, 86% found once. The sequencing sample was made of PBMCs. The sequence was collected from a woman younger than 35 in good health and CMV-seronegative. V and J are TRBV19 and TRBJ1-2; D is possibly TRBD1 (5 bases). The CDR3 reads CAIRSRDSTYGYTF. The CDR3 region has the DNA TGTGCCATTCGGTCCCGGGACTCCACCTATGGCTACACCTTC.